Reported below is one T cell receptor (beta chain). Its target is unknown. CD4+ T cells from unexposed donors were obtained before the COVID-19 pandemic (2011-2018). Isolation of CD4+ T cells took place after roughly nine days in culture. As cell numbers allowed, unexposed-donor CD4+ T cells faced SARS-CoV-2 S/N and four cold-coronavirus spikes. Trimming stripped 1 base from V and 3 bases from J, with 15 bases between. From germline, CDR1 is GTSNPN and CDR2 SVGIG (reference sequence). The CDR3 has 16 residues. The sample comes from a study of CD4 T cells in relation to SARS-CoV-2 and coronaviruses. Sequencing was performed with immunoSEQ multiplex PCR; in TCRdb, only in-frame clones are kept and a portion is missing. The top ten hold about 40% of the sample, which has about 16,000 clones, around four fifths seen once.

The chain uses TRBV30 and TRBJ2-2, with D maybe TRBD1 (6 bases). This TCR was sampled from a human donor in good health. Sequencing was performed on CD4+ T cells from PBMCs, cultured in vitro. CDR3 nucleotide sequence: TGTGCCTGGAGTGCGGGAAGGGGACAATACACCGGGGAGCTGTTTTTT. Translation gives CAWSAGRGQYTGELFF. Filled out from reference TRBV30 and TRBJ2-2, the complete variable domain reads SQTIHQWPATLVQPVGSPLSLECTVEGTSNPNLYWYRQAAGRGLQLLFYSVGIGQISSEVPQNLSASRPQDRQFILSSKKLLLSDSGFYLCAWSAGRGQYTGELFFGEGSRLTVL.